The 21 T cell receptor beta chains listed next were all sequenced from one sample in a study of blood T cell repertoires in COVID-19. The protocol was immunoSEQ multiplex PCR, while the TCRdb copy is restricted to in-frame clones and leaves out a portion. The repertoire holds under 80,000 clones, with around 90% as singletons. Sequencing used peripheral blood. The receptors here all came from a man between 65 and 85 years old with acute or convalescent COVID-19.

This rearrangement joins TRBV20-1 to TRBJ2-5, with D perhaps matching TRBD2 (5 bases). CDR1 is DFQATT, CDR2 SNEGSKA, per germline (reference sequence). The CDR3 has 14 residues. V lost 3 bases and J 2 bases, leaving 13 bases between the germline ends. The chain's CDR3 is CSASASGGQETQYF. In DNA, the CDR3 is TGCAGTGCTAGTGCAAGCGGAGGACAAGAGACCCAGTACTTC.

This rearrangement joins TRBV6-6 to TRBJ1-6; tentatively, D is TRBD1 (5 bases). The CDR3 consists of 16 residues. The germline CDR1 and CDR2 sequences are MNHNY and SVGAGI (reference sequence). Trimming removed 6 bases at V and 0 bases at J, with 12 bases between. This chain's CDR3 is CASSQQASSYNSPLHF. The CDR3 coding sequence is TGTGCCAGCAGCCAACAGGCTAGCTCCTATAATTCACCCCTCCACTTT.

The CDR3 region is CASTTRGGERYNEQFF. Written as DNA, the CDR3 is TGTGCCAGTACCACGAGGGGCGGGGAGAGGTACAATGAGCAGTTCTTC. The J gene is TRBJ2-1, the V gene TRBV19; tentative D call: TRBD2 (6 bases). The CDR3 spans 16 residues. From germline, CDR1 is LNHDA and CDR2 SQIVND (reference sequence). V was cut by 7 bases and J by 4 bases, with 20 bases left in between. Variable domain in full (rest from reference TRBV19 and TRBJ2-1): DGGITQSPKYLFRKEGQNVTLSCEQNLNHDAMYWYRQDPGQGLRLIYYSQIVNDFQKGDIAEGYSVSREKKESFPLTVTSAQKNPTAFYLCASTTRGGERYNEQFFGPGTRLTVL.

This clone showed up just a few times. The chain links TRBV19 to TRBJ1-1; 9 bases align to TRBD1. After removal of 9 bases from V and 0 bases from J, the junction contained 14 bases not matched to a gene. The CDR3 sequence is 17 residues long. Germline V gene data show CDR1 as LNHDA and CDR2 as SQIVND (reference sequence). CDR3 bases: TGTGCCAGCCGGGACAGGGCCTGGTCCCACATGAACACTGAAGCTTTCTTT. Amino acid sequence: CASRDRAWSHMNTEAFF.

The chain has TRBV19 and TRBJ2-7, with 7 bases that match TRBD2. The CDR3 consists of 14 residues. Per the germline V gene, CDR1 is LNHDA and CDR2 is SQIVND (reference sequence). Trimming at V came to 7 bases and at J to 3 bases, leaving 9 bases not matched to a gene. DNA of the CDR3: TGTGCCAGTACCCCTTCGGGGGGACGCTACGAGCAGTACTTC. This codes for CASTPSGGRYEQYF. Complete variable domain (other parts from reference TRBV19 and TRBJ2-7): DGGITQSPKYLFRKEGQNVTLSCEQNLNHDAMYWYRQDPGQGLRLIYYSQIVNDFQKGDIAEGYSVSREKKESFPLTVTSAQKNPTAFYLCASTPSGGRYEQYFGPGTRLTVT.

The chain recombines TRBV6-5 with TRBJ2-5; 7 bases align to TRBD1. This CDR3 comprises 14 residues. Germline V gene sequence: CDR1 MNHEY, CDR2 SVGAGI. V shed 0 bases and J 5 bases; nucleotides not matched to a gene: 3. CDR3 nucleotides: TGTGCCAGCAGTTACTCTAGGGGGCTGGAGACCCAGTACTTC. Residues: CASSYSRGLETQYF.

The CDR3 nucleotides read TGCGCCAGCAGCCTGGGGACAGGGTATAATTCACCCCTCCACTTT. Protein product: CASSLGTGYNSPLHF. The chain is built from TRBV5-1 and TRBJ1-6; 9 positions match TRBD1. J gave up 4 bases and V 4 bases, and 3 bases lay outside the gene matches. The CDR3 is made up of 15 amino acids. Germline lookup yields CDR1 SGHRS and CDR2 YFSETQ.

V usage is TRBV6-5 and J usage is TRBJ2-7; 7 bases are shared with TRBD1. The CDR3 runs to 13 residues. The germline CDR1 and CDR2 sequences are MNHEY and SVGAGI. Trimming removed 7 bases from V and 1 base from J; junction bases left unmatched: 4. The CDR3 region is CASTSGGSYEQYF. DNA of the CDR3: TGTGCCAGCACTTCAGGGGGTTCCTACGAGCAGTACTTC.

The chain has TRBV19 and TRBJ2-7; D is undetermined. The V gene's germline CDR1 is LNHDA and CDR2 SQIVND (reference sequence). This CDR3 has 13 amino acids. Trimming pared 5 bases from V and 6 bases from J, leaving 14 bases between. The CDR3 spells CASSQALISEQYF. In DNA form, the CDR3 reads TGTGCCAGTAGTCAAGCTTTAATCTCCGAGCAGTACTTC.

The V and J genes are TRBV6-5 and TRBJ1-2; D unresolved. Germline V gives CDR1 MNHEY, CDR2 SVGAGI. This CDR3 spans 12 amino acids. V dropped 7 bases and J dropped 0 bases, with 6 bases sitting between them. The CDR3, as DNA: TGTGCCAGCACAAGAGCTAACTATGGCTACACCTTC. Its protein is CASTRANYGYTF.

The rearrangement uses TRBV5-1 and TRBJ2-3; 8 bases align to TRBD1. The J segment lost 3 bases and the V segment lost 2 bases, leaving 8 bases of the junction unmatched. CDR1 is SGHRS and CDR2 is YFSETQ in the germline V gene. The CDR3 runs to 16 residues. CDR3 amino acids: CASSFSGQGATDTQYF. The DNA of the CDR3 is TGCGCCAGCAGCTTTTCGGGGCAGGGGGCAACAGATACGCAGTATTTT.

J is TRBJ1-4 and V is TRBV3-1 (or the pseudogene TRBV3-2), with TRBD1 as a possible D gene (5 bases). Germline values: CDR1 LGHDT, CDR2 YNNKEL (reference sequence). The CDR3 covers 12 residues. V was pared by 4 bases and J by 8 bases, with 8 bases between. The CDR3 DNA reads TGTGCCAGCAGCCGGGGCTGGGAAAAACTGTTTTTT. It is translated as CASSRGWEKLFF.

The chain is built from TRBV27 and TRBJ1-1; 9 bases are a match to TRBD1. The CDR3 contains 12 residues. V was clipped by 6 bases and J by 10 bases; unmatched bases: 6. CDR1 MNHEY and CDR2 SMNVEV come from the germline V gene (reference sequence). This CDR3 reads CASSNRGPGAFF. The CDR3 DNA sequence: TGTGCCAGCAGCAACAGGGGGCCGGGAGCTTTCTTT.

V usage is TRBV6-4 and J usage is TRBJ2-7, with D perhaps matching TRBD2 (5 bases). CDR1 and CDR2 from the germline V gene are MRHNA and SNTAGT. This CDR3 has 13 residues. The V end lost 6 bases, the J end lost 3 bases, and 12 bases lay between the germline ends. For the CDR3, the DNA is TGTGCCAGCAGGTACCGGGGATACTACGAGCAGTACTTC. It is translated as CASRYRGYYEQYF.

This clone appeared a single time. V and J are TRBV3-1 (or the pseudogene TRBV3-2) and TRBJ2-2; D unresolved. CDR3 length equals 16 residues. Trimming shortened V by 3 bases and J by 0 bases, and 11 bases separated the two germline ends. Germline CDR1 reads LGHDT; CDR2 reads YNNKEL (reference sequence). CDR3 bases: TGTGCCAGCAGCCACTTGAGCCGAGCGAACACCGGGGAGCTGTTTTTT. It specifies CASSHLSRANTGELFF.

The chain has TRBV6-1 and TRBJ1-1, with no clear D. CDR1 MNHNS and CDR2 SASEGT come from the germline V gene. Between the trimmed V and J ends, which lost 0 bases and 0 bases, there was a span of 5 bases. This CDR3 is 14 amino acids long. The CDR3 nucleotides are TGTGCCAGCAGTGAAGCACAGATGAACACTGAAGCTTTCTTT. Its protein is CASSEAQMNTEAFF.

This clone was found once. The CDR3 DNA reads TGTGCCAGCAGCCAGGGACAACCTACGGGCACTGAAGCTTTCTTT. Translating it yields CASSQGQPTGTEAFF. J is TRBJ1-1 and V is TRBV6-5, with a tentative D call TRBD1 (6 bases). The germline CDR1 and CDR2 sequences are MNHEY and SVGAGI. The CDR3 sequence is 15 residues long. Deletions cut 6 bases from V and 4 bases from J, with 18 bases between.

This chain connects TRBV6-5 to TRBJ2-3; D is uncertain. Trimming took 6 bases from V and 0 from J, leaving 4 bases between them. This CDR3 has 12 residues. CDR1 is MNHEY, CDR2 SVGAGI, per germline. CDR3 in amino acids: CASRRSTDTQYF. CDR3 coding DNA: TGTGCCAGCAGGCGTAGCACAGATACGCAGTATTTT.

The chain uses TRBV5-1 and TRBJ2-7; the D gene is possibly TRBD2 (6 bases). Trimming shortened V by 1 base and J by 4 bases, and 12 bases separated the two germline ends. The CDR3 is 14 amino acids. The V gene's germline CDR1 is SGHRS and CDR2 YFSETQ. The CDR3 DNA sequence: TGCGCCAGCAGCTTGCCGGGAGTAACTTACGAGCAGTACTTC. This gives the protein CASSLPGVTYEQYF.

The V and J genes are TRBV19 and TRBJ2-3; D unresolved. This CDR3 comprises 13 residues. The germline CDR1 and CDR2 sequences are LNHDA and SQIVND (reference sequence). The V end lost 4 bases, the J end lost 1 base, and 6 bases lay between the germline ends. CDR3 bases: TGTGCCAGTAGTACCATTCGCACAGATACGCAGTATTTT. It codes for CASSTIRTDTQYF. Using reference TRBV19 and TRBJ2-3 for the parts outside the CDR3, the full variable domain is DGGITQSPKYLFRKEGQNVTLSCEQNLNHDAMYWYRQDPGQGLRLIYYSQIVNDFQKGDIAEGYSVSREKKESFPLTVTSAQKNPTAFYLCASSTIRTDTQYFGPGTRLTVL.

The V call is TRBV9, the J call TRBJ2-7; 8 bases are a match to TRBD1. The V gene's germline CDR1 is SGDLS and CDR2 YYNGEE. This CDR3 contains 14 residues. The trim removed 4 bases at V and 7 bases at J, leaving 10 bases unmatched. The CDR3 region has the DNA TGTGCCAGCAGCCCCCGACAGGGGCCGGGGGAGCAGTACTTC. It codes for CASSPRQGPGEQYF.